The rows below give T cell receptor beta chains drawn from one sample of a study of OX40 agonist ivuxolimab in advanced cancers. The method was immunoSEQ multiplex PCR; TCRdb's version includes in-frame clones alone and lacks a portion of them. The data hold 34,000 or so clones, with roughly 79% observed a single time. The material sequenced was CD4+ or CD8+ T cells sorted from blood, taken in a trial of the OX40 agonist ivuxolimab. These receptors were taken from an adult with an advanced solid tumor such as melanoma, head and neck, liver or kidney cancer. CDR3s include the opening cysteine and the closing phenylalanine or tryptophan.

v_call	j_call	cdr3_aa
TRBV6-6	TRBJ2-5	CASKASGNQETQYF
TRBV6-5	TRBJ1-3	CASSWRQSSGNTIYF
TRBV7-9	TRBJ1-1	CASSLGTEAFF
TRBV7-2	TRBJ2-3	CASSLVLATQYF
TRBV7-9	TRBJ1-4	CASRSTYRGANEKLFF
TRBV28	TRBJ1-3	CASSSSGPEAGNTIYF
TRBV28	TRBJ2-5	CASSSYRGIGETQYF
TRBV6-5	TRBJ1-2	CASRRSQGAGGYTF
TRBV6-5	TRBJ2-3	CASLEPPGTDTQYF
TRBV2	TRBJ1-1	CASYFDVGGTEAFF